Below are 23 T cell receptor beta chains sequenced from a single sample in a study of blood T cell repertoires in COVID-19. Sequencing was performed with immunoSEQ multiplex PCR; in TCRdb, only in-frame clones are kept and a portion is missing. The sample has approximately 65,000 clones, roughly 80% seen once. The material sequenced was PBMCs or T cells enriched from blood (not recorded which). The source of these receptors is a woman aged 40 to 50 with acute COVID-19.

The rearrangement uses TRBV29-1 and TRBJ2-7; 9 bases map to TRBD1. The CDR3 is 13 amino acids. The ends lost 7 bases at V and 4 bases at J; junction bases unmatched: 8. Germline CDR1 is SQVTM and CDR2 is ANQGSEA. This CDR3 is CSALNRGRYEQYF. The CDR3 bases are TGCAGCGCCCTGAACAGGGGGCGGTACGAGCAGTACTTC.

J is TRBJ2-1 and V is TRBV3-1 (or the pseudogene TRBV3-2), with 15 bases lining up with TRBD2. The CDR3 runs to 17 residues. V lost 1 base and J lost 8; bases outside the gene matches: 6. CDR1 and CDR2 (germline): LGHDT, YNNKEL (reference sequence). This CDR3 reads CASSQGTSGREEDEQFF. Here the CDR3 DNA reads TGTGCCAGCAGCCAAGGGACTAGCGGGAGGGAGGAGGATGAGCAGTTCTTC.

This chain connects TRBV7-3 to TRBJ2-1; 8 bases match TRBD2. The ends lost 4 bases at V and 8 bases at J; junction bases unmatched: 7. Germline V lookup: CDR1 SGHTA, CDR2 FQGTGA. This CDR3 is built from 14 residues. CDR3 protein: CASSSSGSNHEQFF. The CDR3 DNA is TGTGCCAGCAGCTCGAGCGGGAGTAATCATGAGCAGTTCTTC.

The chain is built from TRBV5-6 and TRBJ2-2; D unclear. Trimming pared 1 base from V and 5 bases from J, leaving 6 bases between. CDR3 size: 13 residues. Germline V lookup: CDR1 SGHDT, CDR2 YYEEEE. The CDR3 sequence: CASSLSGTGELFF. The CDR3 DNA reads as TGTGCCAGCAGCTTGTCCGGTACCGGGGAGCTGTTTTTT.

This clone was observed once. V is TRBV6-5 and J is TRBJ2-3; 8 positions match TRBD2. Germline V lookup: CDR1 MNHEY, CDR2 SVGAGI. This CDR3 has 15 residues. V lost 5 bases to trimming and J lost 1 base; unmatched junction nucleotides: 5. The CDR3 nucleotides read TGTGCCAGCAGTCCCACTAGCGGAGGCACAGATACGCAGTATTTT. Translation gives CASSPTSGGTDTQYF.

The chain employs TRBV11-2 and TRBJ1-1; 8 bases agree with TRBD1. J was trimmed by 0 bases and V by 5 bases; bases with no gene match: 8. CDR3 length equals 16 residues. Germline CDR1 is SGHAT and CDR2 is FQNNGV. Here the CDR3 reads CASSPWTGKVNTEAFF. In DNA form, the CDR3 reads TGTGCCAGCAGCCCCTGGACAGGGAAGGTGAACACTGAAGCTTTCTTT. Variable domain in full (rest from reference TRBV11-2 and TRBJ1-1): EAGVAQSPRYKIIEKRQSVAFWCNPISGHATLYWYQQILGQGPKLLIQFQNNGVVDDSQLPKDRFSAERLKGVDSTLKIQPAKLEDSAVYLCASSPWTGKVNTEAFFGQGTRLTVV.

The chain couples TRBV6-2 or TRBV6-3 to TRBJ2-7; D possibly corresponds to TRBD1 (6 bases). V lost 6 bases and J lost 0, with 12 bases in between. There are 14 residues in the CDR3. Germline loops: CDR1 MNHEY, CDR2 SVGEGT. The CDR3 region is CASSPRGSSYEQYF. CDR3 DNA sequence: TGTGCCAGCAGCCCGAGGGGGAGCTCCTACGAGCAGTACTTC.

J is TRBJ2-6 and V is TRBV25-1, with D unresolved. Germline lookup yields CDR1 MGHDK and CDR2 SYGVNS. V was trimmed by 3 bases and J by 1 base, leaving 10 bases between them. The CDR3 totals 16 residues. The CDR3 region is CASSDQSDSGANVLTF. The CDR3 DNA reads as TGTGCCAGCAGTGATCAATCAGATTCTGGGGCCAACGTCCTGACTTTC.

This clone was detected only a few times. V gene TRBV20-1 combines with J gene TRBJ1-1; no definite D call. The CDR3 has 10 residues. V dropped 7 bases and J dropped 1 base, with 4 bases sitting between them. Germline CDR1 is DFQATT and CDR2 is SNEGSKA (reference sequence). CDR3 amino acids: CSVQNTEAFF. The CDR3 coding sequence is TGCAGTGTACAGAACACTGAAGCTTTCTTT.

The chain is built from TRBV7-8 and TRBJ2-1, with 7 bases identical to TRBD2. The V gene end was trimmed by 1 base and the J gene end by 4 bases; junction bases not matched to a gene: 7. CDR1 is SGHVS and CDR2 is FQNEAQ in the germline V gene. The CDR3 extends over 16 amino acids. Here the CDR3 reads CASSLGTRGSYNEQFF. The CDR3, as DNA: TGTGCCAGCAGCTTAGGCACTCGCGGGAGTTACAATGAGCAGTTCTTC.

This chain uses TRBV27 with TRBJ1-1, with unresolved D. CDR3 length: 11 amino acids. Germline lookup yields CDR1 MNHEY and CDR2 SMNVEV (reference sequence). Between the trimmed V and J ends, which lost 7 bases and 5 bases, there was a span of 8 bases. CDR3 nucleotide sequence: TGTGCCAGCATCAGTTATACTGAAGCTTTCTTT. Translation: CASISYTEAFF.

This clone is labeled medium-sized. V usage is TRBV15 and J usage is TRBJ2-1, with D possibly TRBD2 on 5 matching bases. Per the germline V gene, CDR1 is LNHNV and CDR2 is YYDKDF (reference sequence). V dropped 1 base and J dropped 11 bases, with 18 bases sitting between them. The CDR3 has 15 residues. CDR3: CATSRGRFGQAKQFF. CDR3 DNA: TGTGCCACCAGCAGAGGGAGGTTCGGGCAGGCGAAGCAGTTCTTC.

The rearrangement links TRBV7-3 to TRBJ2-2, with 8 bases aligning to TRBD2. J lost 7 bases, V lost 5 bases, and 9 bases had no gene match. The CDR3 loop spans 15 amino acids. Germline values: CDR1 SGHTA, CDR2 FQGTGA. The CDR3 bases are TGTGCCAGCAGCCAACGAGCGGGAGAGGTCGGGGAGCTGTTTTTT. Its protein product is CASSQRAGEVGELFF. Using reference TRBV7-3 and TRBJ2-2 for the parts outside the CDR3, the full variable domain is GAGVSQTPSNKVTEKGKYVELRCDPISGHTALYWYRQSLGQGPEFLIYFQGTGAADDSGLPNDRFFAVRPEGSVSTLKIQRTERGDSAVYLCASSQRAGEVGELFFGEGSRLTVL.

The V gene is TRBV27, the J gene TRBJ2-6; 9 bases align to TRBD1. The germline CDR1 and CDR2 sequences are MNHEY and SMNVEV (reference sequence). V shed 6 bases, J shed 2 bases, and the junction held 14 bases outside the gene matches. There are 19 residues in the CDR3. Here the CDR3 reads CASSSNRGQGLPGANVLTF. The CDR3, as DNA: TGTGCCAGCAGCAGTAACAGGGGACAGGGCCTCCCTGGGGCCAACGTCCTGACTTTC.

The chain recombines TRBV5-1 with TRBJ2-1; D possibly corresponds to TRBD2 (6 bases). The germline V and J ends were trimmed by 4 bases and 0 bases, with 17 bases remaining between them. The germline CDR1 and CDR2 sequences are SGHRS and YFSETQ. This CDR3 is 17 amino acids long. The CDR3 protein is CASSASEGPSSYNEQFF. In DNA, the CDR3 is TGCGCCAGCAGCGCCTCGGAGGGACCGAGCTCCTACAATGAGCAGTTCTTC.

A single count supports this clone. The gene calls are TRBV7-8 and TRBJ2-1; 9 bases align to TRBD1. The CDR3 has 15 amino acids. After removal of 5 bases from V and 8 bases from J, the junction contained 10 bases not matched to a gene. Germline loops: CDR1 SGHVS, CDR2 FQNEAQ. The CDR3 spells CASSKRTGALDEQFF. In nucleotides, the CDR3 is TGTGCCAGCAGCAAAAGGACAGGGGCCTTGGATGAGCAGTTCTTC. The whole variable domain, remainder taken from reference TRBV7-8 and TRBJ2-1, is GAGVSQSPRYKVAKRGQDVALRCDPISGHVSLFWYQQALGQGPEFLTYFQNEAQLDKSGLPSDRFFAERPEGSVSTLKIQRTQQEDSAVYLCASSKRTGALDEQFFGPGTRLTVL.

The chain links TRBV5-1 to TRBJ1-4; 7 nucleotides agree with TRBD1. Trimming took 2 bases from V and 0 from J; bases not matched to a gene: 1. The CDR3 extends over 15 amino acids. Germline assignment: CDR1 SGHRS and CDR2 YFSETQ. Written as DNA, the CDR3 is TGCGCCAGCAGCTTAACAGGGGCAACTAATGAAAAACTGTTTTTT. The encoded protein is CASSLTGATNEKLFF.

V and J are TRBV6-5 and TRBJ1-2; unclear D gene. This CDR3 comprises 14 residues. V was pared by 1 base and J by 4 bases, with 10 bases between. The germline gives CDR1 MNHEY, CDR2 SVGAGI. In DNA, the CDR3 is TGTGCCAGCAGTTACTTGGCCGGAGGCTATGGCTACACCTTC. Translation: CASSYLAGGYGYTF.

This chain joins TRBV5-6 and TRBJ1-2; 9 positions agree with TRBD1. The CDR3 extends over 16 amino acids. The V segment lost 4 bases and the J segment 5 bases; nucleotides outside the gene matches: 12. Per germline, CDR1 SGHDT and CDR2 YYEEEE. The CDR3 region has the DNA TGTGCCAGCAGCCCGGACAGGGGCTGGGGGGGGTATGGCTACACCTTC. Translation gives CASSPDRGWGGYGYTF.

This chain connects TRBV3-1 (or the pseudogene TRBV3-2) to TRBJ1-5, with TRBD1 matching 7 bases. With 6 bases clipped from V and 7 bases from J, the junction kept 9 bases outside the gene matches. This CDR3 spans 14 amino acids. Germline V gene lookup returns CDR1 LGHDT and CDR2 YNNKEL (reference sequence). The CDR3 region is CASSRDSAGQPQHF. The CDR3 region has the DNA TGTGCCAGCAGTCGGGACAGTGCCGGCCAGCCCCAGCATTTT.

CDR3 DNA: TGTGCCAGCAGCTTAGGGGCAGGGTTGAAAACCATATATTTT. Residues: CASSLGAGLKTIYF. This chain connects TRBV7-9 to TRBJ1-3; TRBD1 is a possible D gene (5 bases). V was cut by 1 base and J by 10 bases, with 14 bases left in between. This CDR3 has 14 amino acids. Germline V lookup: CDR1 SEHNR, CDR2 FQNEAQ (reference sequence). The entire variable domain, with the rest obtained from reference TRBV7-9 and TRBJ1-3, is as follows: DTGVSQNPRHKITKRGQNVTFRCDPISEHNRLYWYRQTLGQGPEFLTYFQNEAQLEKSRLLSDRFSAERPKGSFSTLEIQRTEQGDSAMYLCASSLGAGLKTIYFGEGSWLTVV.

The chain has TRBV19 and TRBJ1-5, with D unresolved. In germline, CDR1 is LNHDA, CDR2 SQIVND (reference sequence). V was shortened by 7 bases and J by 15 bases, with 16 bases between the two germline ends. The CDR3 covers 11 residues. The DNA for the CDR3 is TGTGCCAGTATTCGAGGGCGACTGATGCATTTT. Translating it yields CASIRGRLMHF.

In this sample, this clone turned up a few times. In nucleotides, the CDR3 is TGCGCCAGCAGCTTGGAAGCAGGGCTGAGCACCGGGGAGCTGTTTTTT. Protein product: CASSLEAGLSTGELFF. J is TRBJ2-2 and V is TRBV5-1; a weak D match, TRBD1 (5 bases). The CDR3 loop spans 16 amino acids. Trimming removed 0 bases from V and 4 bases from J, with 13 bases in between. Germline loops: CDR1 SGHRS, CDR2 YFSETQ.